The clone carrying this T cell receptor beta chain was detected many times. TCRdb fed the 5' RACE reads into MiXCR, producing one record per CDR3 protein. The table has a few hundred thousand distinct CDR3 sequences, over 11% seen once. Deletions cut 5 bases from V and 1 base from J, with 11 bases between. Germline lookup yields CDR1 LGHNA and CDR2 YNFKEQ. This CDR3 is 14 amino acids long. This sample is drawn from a study of identical twins. The sample also formed part of further work on yellow fever vaccine responses in identical twins. That source reports: Vaccine-induced T cell responses in twins were reportedly observed to appear partly convergent, partly personalized.

The chain carries TRBV4-2 and TRBJ2-5, with D possibly called TRBD1 or TRBD2 (5 bases each). The specimen was CD4+ T cells sorted from blood. The TCR comes from a woman under 30 in good health. CDR3 in amino acids: CASSTSGTQETQYF. Written as DNA, the CDR3 is TGTGCCAGCAGCACCTCGGGGACCCAAGAGACCCAGTACTTC.